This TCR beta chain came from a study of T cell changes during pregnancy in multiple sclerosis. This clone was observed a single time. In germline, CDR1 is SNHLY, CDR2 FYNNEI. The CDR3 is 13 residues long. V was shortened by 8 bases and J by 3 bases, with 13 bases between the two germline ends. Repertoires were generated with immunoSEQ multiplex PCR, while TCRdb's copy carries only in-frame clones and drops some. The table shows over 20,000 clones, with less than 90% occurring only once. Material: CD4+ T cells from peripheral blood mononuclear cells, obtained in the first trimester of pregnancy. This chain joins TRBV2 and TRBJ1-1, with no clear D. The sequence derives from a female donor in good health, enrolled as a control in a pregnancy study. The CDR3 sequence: CASRGVSHTEAFF. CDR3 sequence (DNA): TGTGCCAGCCGTGGTGTATCCCACACTGAAGCTTTCTTT. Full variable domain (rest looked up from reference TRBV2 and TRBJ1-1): EPEVTQTPSHQVTQMGQEVILRCVPISNHLYFYWYRQILGQKVEFLVSFYNNEISEKSEIFDDQFSVERPDGSNFTLKIRSTKLEDSAMYFCASRGVSHTEAFFGQGTRLTVV.